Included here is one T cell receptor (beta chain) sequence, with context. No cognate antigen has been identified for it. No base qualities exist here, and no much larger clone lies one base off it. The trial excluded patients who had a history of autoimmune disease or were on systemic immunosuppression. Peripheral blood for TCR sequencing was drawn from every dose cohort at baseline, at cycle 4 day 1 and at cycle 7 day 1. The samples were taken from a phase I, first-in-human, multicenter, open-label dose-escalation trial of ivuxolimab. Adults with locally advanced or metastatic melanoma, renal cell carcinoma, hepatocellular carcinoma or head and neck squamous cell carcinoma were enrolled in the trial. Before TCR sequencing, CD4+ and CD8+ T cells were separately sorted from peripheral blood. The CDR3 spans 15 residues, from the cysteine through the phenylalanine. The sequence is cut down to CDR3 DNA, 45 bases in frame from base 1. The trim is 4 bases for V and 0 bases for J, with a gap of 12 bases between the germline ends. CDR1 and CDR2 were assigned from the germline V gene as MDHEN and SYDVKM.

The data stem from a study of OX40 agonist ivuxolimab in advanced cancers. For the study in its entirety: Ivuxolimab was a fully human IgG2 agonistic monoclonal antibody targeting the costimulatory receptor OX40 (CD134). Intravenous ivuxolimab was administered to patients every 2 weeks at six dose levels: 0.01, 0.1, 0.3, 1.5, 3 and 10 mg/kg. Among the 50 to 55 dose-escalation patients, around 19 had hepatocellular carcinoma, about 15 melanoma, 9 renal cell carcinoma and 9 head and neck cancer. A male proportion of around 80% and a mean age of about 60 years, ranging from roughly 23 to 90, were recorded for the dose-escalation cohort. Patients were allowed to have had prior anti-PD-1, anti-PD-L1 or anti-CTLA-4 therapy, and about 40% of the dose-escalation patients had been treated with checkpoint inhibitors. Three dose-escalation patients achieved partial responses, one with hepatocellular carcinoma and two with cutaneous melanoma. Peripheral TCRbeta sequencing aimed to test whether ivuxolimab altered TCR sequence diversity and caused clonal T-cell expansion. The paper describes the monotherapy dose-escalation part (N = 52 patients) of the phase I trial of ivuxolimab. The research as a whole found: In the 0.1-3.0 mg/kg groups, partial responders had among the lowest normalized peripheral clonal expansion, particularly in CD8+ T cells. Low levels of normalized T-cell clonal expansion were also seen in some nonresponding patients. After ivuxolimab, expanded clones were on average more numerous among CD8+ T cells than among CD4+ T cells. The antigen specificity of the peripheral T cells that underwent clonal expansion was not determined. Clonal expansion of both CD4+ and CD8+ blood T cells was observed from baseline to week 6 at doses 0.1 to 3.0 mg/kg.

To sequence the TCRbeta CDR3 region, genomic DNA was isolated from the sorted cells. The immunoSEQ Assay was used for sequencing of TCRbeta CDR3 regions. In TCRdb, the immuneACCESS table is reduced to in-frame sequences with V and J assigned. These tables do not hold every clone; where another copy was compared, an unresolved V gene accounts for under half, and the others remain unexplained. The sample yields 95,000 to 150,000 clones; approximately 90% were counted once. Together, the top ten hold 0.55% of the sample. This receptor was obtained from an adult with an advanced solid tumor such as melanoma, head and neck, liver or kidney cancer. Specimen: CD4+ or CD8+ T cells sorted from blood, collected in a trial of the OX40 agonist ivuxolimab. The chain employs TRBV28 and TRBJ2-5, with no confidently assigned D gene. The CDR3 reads CASSSGTWYQETQYF. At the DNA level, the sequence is TGTGCCAGCAGTTCGGGCACCTGGTACCAAGAGACCCAGTACTTC.